This TCR beta chain appears in the sequencing data of a study of blood T cells in healthy people across ages. Study conclusions and caveats: Investigators viewed diversity estimates from one million T cells as underestimates, the study reported.

It was with a sample-barcoded 5' primer and a J-beta primer mix that a second PCR of about 6 to 12 cycles was run. TCRdb reprocessed the 5' RACE reads via MiXCR and lists one record per CDR3 protein. The table lists under 2 million distinct CDR3 sequences, almost 35% of them singletons. The sample holds a few counts of this clonotype. No antigen is known for it. Trimming stripped 5 bases from V and 5 bases from J, with 23 bases between. The germline gives CDR1 SEHNR, CDR2 FQNEAQ (reference sequence). The CDR3 length is 17 residues. The specimen was blood. This receptor was obtained from a woman aged 30 to 39 in good health. The rearrangement links TRBV7-9 to TRBJ2-3, with D tentatively TRBD2 (6 bases). CDR3 sequence (DNA): TGTGCCAGCAGCCTTTTCCCCCCTGAGGCGGGAAGAGATACGCAGTATTTT. This translates into CASSLFPPEAGRDTQYF.